These 9 T cell receptor beta chains originate from one sample sequenced in a study of PD-1 blockade in classical Hodgkin lymphoma. Only in-frame clones appear in the TCRdb table, and some are missing; sequencing was by immunoSEQ multiplex PCR. Counted here are about 16,000 clones, about 85% occurring once; the ten biggest clones make up 1%. Every single patient, without exception, relapsed after autologous stem cell transplantation, and brentuximab vedotin exposure varied. By magnetic negative selection, CD4+ T cells were purified from thawed PBMCs. The sequences come from CD4+ T cells from blood, collected at baseline. The receptors shown here come from a human donor with classical Hodgkin lymphoma.

This rearrangement joins TRBV27 to TRBJ1-6; possibly TRBD1 for D (5 bases). Trimming cost V 7 bases and J 10 bases, with 17 bases left between them. The CDR3 length is 14 residues. CDR1 is MNHEY and CDR2 is SMNVEV in the germline V gene (reference sequence). The CDR3 sequence: CASNFEGTGSPLHF. CDR3 bases: TGTGCCAGCAACTTCGAGGGGACTGGATCACCCCTCCACTTT.

The V and J genes are TRBV10-3 and TRBJ1-3; TRBD1 aligns across 11 bases. The germline CDR1 and CDR2 sequences are ENHRY and SYGVKD. This CDR3 is built from 16 residues. V lost 4 bases and J lost 0; bases outside the gene matches: 2. CDR3 nucleotides: TGTGCCATCAGTGTTGGGACAGGGGGCTCTGGAAACACCATATATTTT. Translation: CAISVGTGGSGNTIYF.

The V and J genes are TRBV28 and TRBJ1-4; D unclear. Trimming cost V 10 bases and J 0 bases, with 9 bases left between them. The CDR3 runs 13 residues. Per germline, CDR1 MDHEN and CDR2 SYDVKM. The CDR3 nucleotides read TGTGCCACGGGGTCTGCAACTAATGAAAAACTGTTTTTT. This encodes CATGSATNEKLFF.

This clone was recorded once. The chain is built from TRBV14 and TRBJ2-5; 9 bases map to TRBD1. With V trimmed by 4 bases and J by 4 bases, 10 bases remained unmatched. The CDR3 spans 16 residues. Germline values: CDR1 SGHDN, CDR2 FVKESK. In nucleotides, the CDR3 is TGTGCCAGCAGCCTAACAGGGGGCATGTATGGAGAGACCCAGTACTTC. Translation gives CASSLTGGMYGETQYF.

The DNA of the CDR3 is TGTGCCAGCAGCTTCGGGAGGGCTACAGATACGCAGTATTTT. Encoded protein: CASSFGRATDTQYF. The gene calls are TRBV7-3 and TRBJ2-3, with TRBD2 matching 8 bases. Germline values: CDR1 SGHTA, CDR2 FQGTGA. V gave up 3 bases and J gave up 3 bases; unmatched junction bases: 2. The CDR3 extends over 14 amino acids.

The chain combines TRBV6-1 with TRBJ1-1; tentatively, D is TRBD1 (5 bases). The CDR3 spans 16 residues. Between the trimmed V and J ends, which lost 2 bases and 3 bases, there was a span of 16 bases. Germline V gene data show CDR1 as MNHNS and CDR2 as SASEGT. DNA for the CDR3: TGTGCCAGCAGTGAATTATGGGGGGTTTCGTACACTGAAGCTTTCTTT. Amino acid sequence: CASSELWGVSYTEAFF.

This rearrangement joins TRBV6-6 to TRBJ1-6, with TRBD1 matching 10 bases. Germline CDR1 and CDR2: MNHNY and SVGAGI (reference sequence). The trim removed 6 bases at V and 5 bases at J, leaving 4 bases unmatched. The CDR3 loop spans 15 amino acids. For the CDR3, the DNA is TGTGCCAGCAGATGGACAGGGGGGAATAATTCACCCCTCCACTTT. This translates into CASRWTGGNNSPLHF.

This chain uses TRBV10-3 with TRBJ1-4, with 7 bases fitting TRBD1. The CDR3 has 15 amino acids. After removal of 3 bases from V and 7 bases from J, the junction contained 8 bases not matched to a gene. Germline CDR1 ENHRY, CDR2 SYGVKD. The CDR3 DNA is TGTGCCATCAGTGACGGACAGGCGGTAGGTGAAAAACTGTTTTTT. Translation gives CAISDGQAVGEKLFF.

This clone was detected a few times. V and J are TRBV7-9 and TRBJ1-2; TRBD1 aligns across 9 bases. Germline V gives CDR1 SEHNR, CDR2 FQNEAQ (reference sequence). There are 15 residues in the CDR3. The junction had 4 bases not matched to a gene; V was cut back by 3 bases and J by 2 bases. CDR3 amino acids: CASSFHRGHNYGYTF. CDR3 sequence (DNA): TGTGCCAGCAGCTTTCACAGGGGGCACAACTATGGCTACACCTTC.